This T cell receptor beta chain was identified during a study of cytomegalovirus exposure and HLA in healthy donors. Study at large: According to later analysis, the same platform produced the 90 to 150 validation and approximately 630 first-cohort repertoires.

TCRdb's copy holds only in-frame clones and misses some; the assay was immunoSEQ multiplex PCR. Counted here are some 80,000 clones, 90% to 95% occurring once; the ten biggest clones make up 0.69%. As for this clone: Its antigen is undetermined.

Germline V gene data show CDR1 as SNHLY and CDR2 as FYNNEI. The CDR3 loop spans 13 amino acids. With V trimmed by 5 bases and J by 7 bases, 2 bases remained unmatched. Study results and limitations: It was found in a later analysis that first-cohort TCR clusters tended to co-occur in the 100 to 150 validation repertoires. Rare TCR sequences dominated, though some public TCRs recurred in many donors.

The receptor comes from a woman under 30 in good health and CMV-seronegative. The rearrangement links TRBV2 to TRBJ1-6; 7 bases align to TRBD1. The sequencing input was PBMCs. The CDR3 reads CASSPTGNSPLHF. The CDR3 coding sequence is TGTGCCAGCAGTCCGACAGGGAATTCACCCCTCCACTTT.